A single sample is the source of the 20 T cell receptor beta chains below, sequenced in a study of blood T cell repertoires in COVID-19. Clones were read by immunoSEQ multiplex PCR, and TCRdb kept only the in-frame ones, dropping some. This sample has about 240,000 clones, with around four fifths found just once. Material: peripheral blood. Receptor source: a man between 45 and 60 years old with acute or convalescent COVID-19.

This chain links TRBV5-8 with TRBJ2-5, with TRBD1 matching over 10 bases. J gave up 0 bases and V 4 bases, and 3 bases lay outside the gene matches. The CDR3 is 15 amino acids. The germline gives CDR1 SGHTS, CDR2 YDEGEE. In DNA form, the CDR3 reads TGTGCCAGCAGCCAGGGACAGGGGAACCAAGAGACCCAGTACTTC. Protein: CASSQGQGNQETQYF. Variable domain in full (rest from reference TRBV5-8 and TRBJ2-5): EAGVTQSPTHLIKTRGQQATLRCSPISGHTSVYWYQQALGLGLQFLLWYDEGEERNRGNFPPRFSGRQFPNYSSELNVNALELEDSALYLCASSQGQGNQETQYFGPGTRLLVL.

The chain joins TRBV6-6 to TRBJ2-7; D may be TRBD1 (6 bases). Germline loops: CDR1 MNHNY, CDR2 SVGAGI (reference sequence). The V gene lost 6 bases and the J gene lost 4 bases, with 16 bases spanning the gap. The length of the CDR3 is 14 residues. The CDR3 nucleotides read TGTGCCAGCAGGGGACGGACAGACCCTTACGAGCAGTACTTC. It is translated as CASRGRTDPYEQYF.

The chain couples TRBV7-9 to TRBJ1-1, with 8 bases lining up with TRBD1. V dropped 7 bases and J dropped 4; count of bases not matched to a gene: 11. The V gene's germline CDR1 is SEHNR and CDR2 FQNEAQ (reference sequence). The CDR3 has 15 residues. CDR3 sequence reads: CASTGQGIESTEAFF. The DNA for the CDR3 is TGTGCCAGCACCGGACAGGGAATAGAGAGCACTGAAGCTTTCTTT.

The chain combines TRBV19 with TRBJ2-7; weak D call: TRBD1 (5 bases). Per the germline V gene, CDR1 is LNHDA and CDR2 is SQIVND (reference sequence). V lost 2 bases to trimming and J lost 5 bases, with 13 bases between them. This CDR3 is built from 14 residues. CDR3 sequence reads: CASSIFGADDEQYF. The CDR3 nucleotides read TGTGCCAGTAGTATATTTGGGGCGGACGACGAGCAGTACTTC. The variable domain in full, completed from reference TRBV19 and TRBJ2-7, reads DGGITQSPKYLFRKEGQNVTLSCEQNLNHDAMYWYRQDPGQGLRLIYYSQIVNDFQKGDIAEGYSVSREKKESFPLTVTSAQKNPTAFYLCASSIFGADDEQYFGPGTRLTVT.

The rearrangement uses TRBV28 and TRBJ2-7; 10 bases are a match to TRBD2. The ends lost 4 bases at V and 5 bases at J; junction bases unmatched: 5. The germline gives CDR1 MDHEN, CDR2 SYDVKM. The CDR3 has 14 amino acids. In DNA, the CDR3 is TGTGCCAGCAGTTCTTCTAGCGGGAGAGACGAGCAGTACTTC. Its protein is CASSSSSGRDEQYF.

This rearrangement joins TRBV7-3 to TRBJ2-2, with TRBD2 as a possible D gene (6 bases). V lost 5 bases to trimming and J lost 5 bases, with 21 bases between them. CDR1 and CDR2 (germline): SGHTA, FQGTGA. This CDR3 has 17 amino acids. The CDR3 sequence is CASSPPNGGLETGELFF. The CDR3 DNA reads TGTGCCAGCAGCCCTCCGAACGGGGGATTGGAGACCGGGGAGCTGTTTTTT.

This sequence joins TRBV7-2 and TRBJ1-5; D remains ambiguous. The V gene lost 5 bases and the J gene lost 0 bases, with 5 bases spanning the gap. CDR3 length: 13 amino acids. The germline gives CDR1 SGHTA, CDR2 FQGNSA. The CDR3 here is CASSPDSNQPQHF. The DNA of the CDR3 is TGTGCCAGCAGCCCAGATAGCAATCAGCCCCAGCATTTT.

The rearrangement uses TRBV2 and TRBJ1-1; D is uncertain. The CDR3 covers 14 residues. V dropped 6 bases and J dropped 0 bases, with 11 bases sitting between them. CDR1 and CDR2 from the germline V gene are SNHLY and FYNNEI. CDR3 amino acids: CASSRSAVNTEAFF. Written as DNA, the CDR3 is TGTGCCAGCAGCCGCTCCGCGGTGAACACTGAAGCTTTCTTT.

The chain couples TRBV6-5 to TRBJ2-1, with 11 bases fitting TRBD2. The CDR3 covers 15 residues. J gave up 3 bases and V 7 bases, and 5 bases lay outside the gene matches. CDR1 is MNHEY, CDR2 SVGAGI, per germline. The CDR3 protein is CASNALAGGYNEQFF. In DNA form, the CDR3 reads TGTGCCAGCAATGCCCTAGCGGGGGGCTACAATGAGCAGTTCTTC.

In its sample, this clone is medium-sized. V gene TRBV19 combines with J gene TRBJ1-3, with no clear D. CDR1 and CDR2 (germline): LNHDA, SQIVND (reference sequence). The CDR3 has 15 residues. The V end lost 3 bases, the J end lost 0 bases, and 9 bases lay between the germline ends. This chain's CDR3 is CASSIGPPSGNTIYF. The CDR3 nucleotides are TGTGCCAGTAGTATCGGTCCCCCCTCTGGAAACACCATATATTTT.

This clone turned up a few times. The V and J genes are TRBV14 and TRBJ2-1; 7 nucleotides line up with TRBD1. The germline V gene encodes CDR1 SGHDN and CDR2 FVKESK. Losses at the gene ends were 2 bases for V and 5 bases for J; bases not matched to a gene: 6. The CDR3 covers 15 residues. For the CDR3, the DNA is TGTGCCAGCAGCCAATTGTCAGGGGGTAACAATGAGCAGTTCTTC. Translated: CASSQLSGGNNEQFF.

This chain uses TRBV27 with TRBJ2-1, with D maybe TRBD1 (5 bases). The V end lost 10 bases, the J end lost 2 bases, and 18 bases lay between the germline ends. CDR3 length: 15 amino acids. Per germline, CDR1 MNHEY and CDR2 SMNVEV (reference sequence). The CDR3 region is CAITRLTDPYNEQFF. In DNA, the CDR3 is TGTGCCATCACCCGCCTGACAGATCCCTACAATGAGCAGTTCTTC.

DNA of the CDR3: TGTGCCAGCAGTGAACCCGAGGAGGGTGGGGAGGTGAACACTGAAGCTTTCTTT. As protein: CASSEPEEGGEVNTEAFF. The chain recombines TRBV6-1 with TRBJ1-1, with D unresolved. V was pared by 2 bases and J by 0 bases, with 19 bases between. CDR1 and CDR2 (germline): MNHNS, SASEGT. This CDR3 has 18 amino acids.

This clone has just a few counts. This chain links TRBV7-2 with TRBJ2-4; D may be TRBD2 (5 bases). The V end lost 5 bases, the J end lost 3 bases, and 14 bases lay between the germline ends. This CDR3 comprises 15 residues. CDR1 and CDR2 (germline): SGHTA, FQGNSA. CDR3 protein: CASSEGGQNKNIQYF. The DNA for the CDR3 is TGTGCCAGCAGCGAGGGTGGGCAGAACAAAAACATTCAGTACTTC.

The V gene is TRBV4-1, the J gene TRBJ1-1; 12 bases are a match to TRBD1. The CDR3 loop spans 15 amino acids. The trim removed 5 bases at V and 6 bases at J, leaving 7 bases unmatched. In germline, CDR1 is MGHRA, CDR2 YSYEKL. The CDR3 sequence: CASSSGQGAIAEAFF. In DNA form, the CDR3 reads TGCGCCAGCAGCTCGGGACAGGGGGCGATCGCTGAAGCTTTCTTT.

This clone is a singleton in its sample. The chain has TRBV11-2 and TRBJ2-7, with D maybe TRBD2 (6 bases). The germline V and J ends were trimmed by 0 bases and 2 bases, with 14 bases remaining between them. The germline V gene encodes CDR1 SGHAT and CDR2 FQNNGV. There are 16 residues in the CDR3. CDR3 sequence reads: CASSLDLTGATYEQYF. DNA for the CDR3: TGTGCCAGCAGCTTAGATCTAACGGGAGCCACCTACGAGCAGTACTTC.

This chain connects TRBV7-6 to TRBJ1-1; possible D gene TRBD1, 6 bases. The CDR3 has 16 residues. Germline CDR1 SGHVS, CDR2 FNYEAQ. Trimming removed 5 bases from V and 0 bases from J, with 16 bases in between. In nucleotides, the CDR3 is TGTGCCAGCAGCACAAGACAGGTGGGGTTGAACACTGAAGCTTTCTTT. It is translated as CASSTRQVGLNTEAFF.

As concerns this clone: The same CDR3 is also encoded by other DNA sequences in this sample. The chain carries TRBV19 and TRBJ2-7, with 10 bases aligning to TRBD1. The CDR3 covers 14 residues. Germline-derived CDR1 and CDR2 are LNHDA and SQIVND (reference sequence). V dropped 4 bases and J dropped 2; count of bases not matched to a gene: 2. The CDR3 loop reads CASSTGTGAYEQYF. The CDR3 DNA reads TGTGCCAGTAGTACCGGGACAGGGGCCTACGAGCAGTACTTC.

This sequence joins TRBV18 and TRBJ1-4; D may be TRBD1 (6 bases). This CDR3 contains 14 residues. Trimming stripped 3 bases from V and 4 bases from J, with 9 bases between. Germline V gene sequence: CDR1 KGHSH, CDR2 LQKENI. The CDR3 region has the DNA TGTGCCAGCTCACCTAGGGGGATTAATGAAAAACTGTTTTTT. This codes for CASSPRGINEKLFF.

The genes are TRBV2 and TRBJ2-7; D gene uncertain. Germline V gene data show CDR1 as SNHLY and CDR2 as FYNNEI. The CDR3 consists of 11 residues. V lost 6 bases and J lost 2, with 5 bases in between. The CDR3 reads CASRYTYEQYF. CDR3 coding DNA: TGTGCCAGCAGGTACACCTACGAGCAGTACTTC.